The following is a T cell receptor beta chain sequence with its context. Trimming stripped 5 bases from V and 1 base from J, with 6 bases between. This CDR3 comprises 14 residues. Per germline, CDR1 MNHEY and CDR2 SVGAGI. These data originate in a study of blood T cell repertoires in COVID-19. In the study overall: Nucleic acid was either cDNA or gDNA, and it came from T cells, B-cell-depleted T cells, or PBMCs.

This table comes from immunoSEQ multiplex PCR, and its TCRdb copy is limited to in-frame clones, with some not included. This sample has about 230,000 clones; approximately 80% occur once, and the top ten carry approximately 2.4%. The sequence was obtained from a man aged 35-49 years who had recovered from COVID-19. The sequenced sample consisted of peripheral blood. The chain joins TRBV6-5 to TRBJ2-6; D gene ambiguous. The CDR3, as DNA: TGTGCCAGCAGTACGAGGTCTGGGGCCAACGTCCTGACTTTC. It translates to CASSTRSGANVLTF.